This T cell receptor (beta chain) derives from a study of blood T cells in healthy people across ages. With 1 base removed from V and 4 bases from J, the gap between germline ends came to 19 bases. The V gene's germline CDR1 is MGHRA and CDR2 YSYEKL. This CDR3 region has 17 residues. Combining a sample-barcoded 5' primer with a J-beta primer mix, a second PCR ran for roughly 6 to 12 cycles. MiXCR was run by TCRdb on the 5' RACE reads, yielding one entry per CDR3 protein. The sample records roughly 700,000 distinct CDR3 sequences, approximately 50% being singletons. Total RNA was extracted at no less than 6 micrograms per sample.

The receptor comes from a woman aged 55-69 years in good health. The chain employs TRBV4-1 and TRBJ1-2, with a tentative D call TRBD1 (6 bases). Source material: blood. The CDR3 spells CASSQAGPRGGRYGYTF. The CDR3 nucleotides are TGCGCCAGCAGCCAAGCTGGGCCCCGAGGGGGACGCTATGGCTACACCTTC.